One and the same sample provided the 30 T cell receptor beta chains below, sequenced in a study of cytomegalovirus exposure and HLA in healthy donors. Some clones are missing from TCRdb's copy, which holds only in-frame ones; the method was immunoSEQ multiplex PCR. Counted here are about 330,000 clones, 80% to 90% occurring once; the ten biggest clones make up around 0.84%. Sequencing was carried out using PBMCs. These receptors originate from a young woman in good health and CMV-seronegative.

J is TRBJ2-2 and V is TRBV6-4; D is uncertain. V was pared by 4 bases and J by 1 base, with 7 bases between. This CDR3 spans 14 amino acids. Germline-derived CDR1 and CDR2 are MRHNA and SNTAGT. The CDR3, as DNA: TGTGCCAGCAGTGGTCAGGAGAACACCGGGGAGCTGTTTTTT. It yields the protein CASSGQENTGELFF.

This clone was recorded a few times. The V call is TRBV18, the J call TRBJ2-5; tentatively, D is TRBD2 (6 bases). This CDR3 has 14 residues. Germline CDR1 is KGHSH and CDR2 is LQKENI. The V end lost 2 bases, the J end lost 1 base, and 8 bases lay between the germline ends. The CDR3 loop reads CASSPGGGQETQYF. The CDR3 DNA sequence: TGTGCCAGCTCACCAGGGGGAGGCCAAGAGACCCAGTACTTC.

The chain links TRBV5-5 to TRBJ2-3; the D is unclear. The germline V gene encodes CDR1 SGHKS and CDR2 YYEKEE (reference sequence). The CDR3 covers 13 residues. V was cut by 5 bases and J by 6 bases, with 13 bases left in between. This CDR3 reads CASRPPAGDTQYF. In DNA form, the CDR3 reads TGTGCCAGCAGACCACCGGCAGGTGATACGCAGTATTTT.

The chain links TRBV7-9 to TRBJ2-2, with D hard to call. This CDR3 spans 17 amino acids. V lost 5 bases, J lost 0 bases, and 16 bases lay in between. From germline, CDR1 is SEHNR and CDR2 FQNEAQ (reference sequence). CDR3 DNA sequence: TGTGCCAGCAGCCCAGCAGTGCAGGTCGCGAACACCGGGGAGCTGTTTTTT. Translation: CASSPAVQVANTGELFF.

The V call is TRBV19, the J call TRBJ2-2, with 13 bases matching TRBD2. J lost 5 bases, V lost 3 bases, and 6 bases had no gene match. This CDR3 region has 17 residues. CDR1 and CDR2 from the germline V gene are LNHDA and SQIVND (reference sequence). The CDR3 here is CASSIGTSGTHTGELFF. CDR3 coding DNA: TGTGCCAGTAGTATCGGGACTAGCGGGACTCATACCGGGGAGCTGTTTTTT.

The chain carries TRBV9 and TRBJ2-1, with a weak D call TRBD2 (6 bases). Per the germline V gene, CDR1 is SGDLS and CDR2 is YYNGEE. The CDR3 has 15 amino acids. V lost 0 bases and J lost 7, with 14 bases in between. For the CDR3, the DNA is TGTGCCAGCAGCGTAGGCGCGGGGTTAGCGAATGAGCAGTTCTTC. Translating gives CASSVGAGLANEQFF.

The chain links TRBV30 to TRBJ2-3; 7 bases line up with TRBD2. Per germline, CDR1 GTSNPN and CDR2 SVGIG (reference sequence). Losses at the gene ends were 3 bases for V and 1 base for J; bases not matched to a gene: 4. This CDR3 region has 14 residues. CDR3 coding DNA: TGTGCCTGGAGCGGGAGGTTGGGCACAGATACGCAGTATTTT. Protein sequence: CAWSGRLGTDTQYF.

This clone showed up just a few times. The rearrangement uses TRBV27 and TRBJ2-2, with 14 positions matching TRBD2. This CDR3 comprises 17 residues. The J segment lost 4 bases and the V segment lost 6 bases, leaving 7 bases of the junction unmatched. The germline V gene has CDR1 MNHEY and CDR2 SMNVEV (reference sequence). CDR3 DNA: TGTGCCAGCAGGGGGACTAGCGGGAGAGCTGTCACCGGGGAGCTGTTTTTT. This sequence encodes CASRGTSGRAVTGELFF.

The rearrangement links TRBV7-2 to TRBJ2-3; D possibly corresponds to TRBD2 (5 bases). Germline CDR1 SGHTA, CDR2 FQGNSA. The CDR3 is 13 residues long. The V gene lost 1 base and the J gene lost 4 bases, with 6 bases spanning the gap. The CDR3 sequence is CASSLGRPDTQYF. For the CDR3, the DNA is TGTGCCAGCAGCTTAGGGAGGCCAGATACGCAGTATTTT.

The chain links TRBV5-1 to TRBJ2-2; 7 bases agree with TRBD2. V shed 7 bases, J shed 1 base, and the junction held 7 bases outside the gene matches. This CDR3 has 15 amino acids. From germline, CDR1 is SGHRS and CDR2 YFSETQ. The CDR3 loop is CASSSAGENTGELFF. Written as DNA, the CDR3 is TGCGCCAGCTCGTCGGCGGGGGAGAACACCGGGGAGCTGTTTTTT.

The chain links TRBV5-1 to TRBJ2-2, with TRBD1 matching 9 bases. The CDR3 loop spans 14 amino acids. The V segment lost 3 bases and the J segment 5 bases; nucleotides outside the gene matches: 2. Germline loops: CDR1 SGHRS, CDR2 YFSETQ. CDR3 sequence: CASSWGTGTGELFF. The CDR3 nucleotides read TGCGCCAGCAGCTGGGGGACAGGGACCGGGGAGCTGTTTTTT.

The chain uses TRBV2 and TRBJ2-7, with D unclear. Germline CDR1 reads SNHLY; CDR2 reads FYNNEI. This CDR3 spans 14 amino acids. Trimming pared 3 bases from V and 4 bases from J, leaving 13 bases between. Written as DNA, the CDR3 is TGTGCCAGCAGTGACTACAGCAAAGAGTACGAGCAGTACTTC. This translates into CASSDYSKEYEQYF.

The chain combines TRBV2 with TRBJ2-5; a weak D match, TRBD2 (6 bases). The CDR3 contains 14 residues. Trimming stripped 4 bases from V and 1 base from J, with 10 bases between. Germline loops: CDR1 SNHLY, CDR2 FYNNEI. The CDR3 reads CASSVGGLQETQYF. CDR3 bases: TGTGCCAGCAGTGTAGGAGGGCTCCAAGAGACCCAGTACTTC.

The gene calls are TRBV19 and TRBJ2-2, with 9 bases matching TRBD1. V lost 4 bases and J lost 5; bases outside the gene matches: 5. The CDR3 extends over 15 amino acids. Germline V gives CDR1 LNHDA, CDR2 SQIVND (reference sequence). Written as DNA, the CDR3 is TGTGCCAGTAGTAGGTCAGGACAGGGGACCGGGGAGCTGTTTTTT. This encodes CASSRSGQGTGELFF.

This rearrangement joins TRBV29-1 to TRBJ2-7; 7 positions match TRBD1. This CDR3 is 15 amino acids long. The junction had 14 bases not matched to a gene; V was cut back by 7 bases and J by 2 bases. Germline V CDR1 and CDR2: SQVTM, ANQGSEA. In DNA, the CDR3 is TGCAGCGGCCGGGACAGACTCAGGGATCCCTACGAGCAGTACTTC. Residues: CSGRDRLRDPYEQYF.

The chain uses TRBV27 and TRBJ2-6; perhaps TRBD1 as D (5 bases). The V gene lost 4 bases and the J gene lost 15 bases, with 13 bases spanning the gap. The germline V gene has CDR1 MNHEY and CDR2 SMNVEV (reference sequence). CDR3 length: 12 residues. The CDR3 region has the DNA TGTGCCAGCAGTTCCGGGCAGGGTGGCCTGACTTTC. Its protein is CASSSGQGGLTF.

The rearrangement links TRBV7-8 to TRBJ1-5; a possible D gene is TRBD1 (6 bases). The CDR3 extends over 15 amino acids. The V end was cut by 7 bases, the J end by 8 bases, with 21 bases between. In germline, CDR1 is SGHVS, CDR2 FQNEAQ. The CDR3 coding sequence is TGTGCCAGCAAGCCGGACAGCGGGGGAAGGGAGCCCCAGCATTTT. Translation gives CASKPDSGGREPQHF.

J is TRBJ2-3 and V is TRBV4-3; TRBD1 agrees at 8 bases. V was clipped by 1 base and J by 1 base; unmatched bases: 7. This CDR3 spans 17 amino acids. Germline V gene lookup returns CDR1 LGHNA and CDR2 YSLEER. The CDR3 is CASSQVGGTGRTDTQYF. CDR3 nucleotide sequence: TGCGCCAGCAGCCAAGTGGGTGGGACAGGCCGCACAGATACGCAGTATTTT.

This clone was seen only a few times. The V call is TRBV27, the J call TRBJ1-4; D gene uncertain. CDR3 length: 14 amino acids. Looked up from germline, CDR1 is MNHEY and CDR2 is SMNVEV (reference sequence). The V end was cut by 4 bases, the J end by 3 bases, with 9 bases between. CDR3 sequence reads: CASSSLNSNEKLFF. In nucleotides, the CDR3 is TGTGCCAGCAGTTCCCTGAACTCTAATGAAAAACTGTTTTTT. The variable domain in full, with the rest retrieved from reference TRBV27 and TRBJ1-4, is EAQVTQNPRYLITVTGKKLTVTCSQNMNHEYMSWYRQDPGLGLRQIYYSMNVEVTDKGDVPEGYKVSRKEKRNFPLILESPSPNQTSLYFCASSSLNSNEKLFFGSGTQLSVL.

The table lists this clone with a count of one. The gene calls are TRBV2 and TRBJ1-4, with TRBD1 identical over 9 bases. This CDR3 is built from 17 residues. V lost 6 bases, J lost 3 bases, and 11 bases stayed unmatched. Germline CDR1 and CDR2: SNHLY and FYNNEI. The CDR3 DNA sequence: TGTGCCAGCAGGGCCGGGACAGGGTGGGCTTCTAATGAAAAACTGTTTTTT. It codes for CASRAGTGWASNEKLFF.

The CDR3: CASSPTPDRTYSNQPQHF. The CDR3 bases are TGTGCCAGCTCACCAACACCCGACAGAACTTATAGCAATCAGCCCCAGCATTTT. J is TRBJ1-5 and V is TRBV18, with D perhaps TRBD1 (5 bases). The V and J ends lost 2 bases and 0 bases respectively, with 17 bases between them. CDR1 KGHSH and CDR2 LQKENI come from the germline V gene. The CDR3 runs 18 residues.

The V and J genes are TRBV4-3 and TRBJ2-3, with TRBD1 matching over 9 bases. Germline V lookup: CDR1 LGHNA, CDR2 YSLEER. The V segment lost 0 bases and the J segment 2 bases; nucleotides outside the gene matches: 6. CDR3 length: 17 amino acids. CDR3 nucleotides: TGCGCCAGCAGCCAAGAAGGGGACAGGGAGCTCACAGATACGCAGTATTTT. Translated, it gives CASSQEGDRELTDTQYF.

The rearrangement joins TRBV5-1 to TRBJ2-1; the match to TRBD1 covers 8 bases. The germline V gene encodes CDR1 SGHRS and CDR2 YFSETQ. V lost 5 bases to trimming and J lost 7 bases; unmatched junction nucleotides: 11. This CDR3 region has 15 residues. As DNA, the CDR3 is TGCGCCAGCAGTTTAACAGGGGGTCGGTATAATGAGCAGTTCTTC. Its protein is CASSLTGGRYNEQFF.

The rearrangement links TRBV5-1 to TRBJ1-2; 8 bases align to TRBD1. Germline lookup yields CDR1 SGHRS and CDR2 YFSETQ. With 4 bases clipped from V and 8 bases from J, the junction kept 13 bases outside the gene matches. CDR3 size: 15 residues. The CDR3 is CASSRGGQGDVGYTF. As DNA, the CDR3 is TGCGCCAGCAGCCGAGGCGGACAGGGAGATGTCGGCTACACCTTC.

This clone was observed a single time. The chain combines TRBV4-3 with TRBJ1-5; D perhaps matches TRBD1 (6 bases). CDR1 is LGHNA and CDR2 is YSLEER in the germline V gene. V was cut by 1 base and J by 8 bases, with 9 bases left in between. There are 13 residues in the CDR3. CDR3 coding DNA: TGCGCCAGCAGCCAAGGGGAGGGGGAGCCCCAGCATTTT. Its translation: CASSQGEGEPQHF.

J is TRBJ2-7 and V is TRBV11-2, with a possible D match to TRBD2 (6 bases). V was trimmed by 1 base and J by 3 bases, leaving 25 bases between them. The CDR3 contains 19 residues. Looked up from germline, CDR1 is SGHAT and CDR2 is FQNNGV. DNA of the CDR3: TGTGCCAGCAGCTTAGGATGGAGTCCTCAGGGAGTCGGGGGCTACGAGCAGTACTTC. This encodes CASSLGWSPQGVGGYEQYF.

The chain links TRBV29-1 to TRBJ2-7, with 8 bases aligning to TRBD2. The CDR3 has 16 residues. The J segment lost 6 bases and the V segment lost 0 bases, leaving 13 bases of the junction unmatched. CDR1 is SQVTM and CDR2 is ANQGSEA in the germline V gene. CDR3 sequence: CSVEEGSGPGGFEQYF. In nucleotides, the CDR3 is TGCAGCGTTGAAGAGGGCTCGGGGCCGGGAGGGTTCGAGCAGTACTTC.

The chain carries TRBV28 and TRBJ1-5; weak D call: TRBD1 (6 bases). The CDR3 covers 14 residues. Germline V CDR1 and CDR2: MDHEN, SYDVKM. Trimming stripped 3 bases from V and 3 bases from J, with 9 bases between. The DNA for the CDR3 is TGTGCCAGCAGTTTGGGGACATACAATCAGCCCCAGCATTTT. It encodes CASSLGTYNQPQHF.

Only one count was recorded for this clone. This sequence joins TRBV27 and TRBJ2-7; possible D gene TRBD2, 6 bases. Trimming cost V 6 bases and J 0 bases, with 18 bases left between them. CDR1 and CDR2 (germline): MNHEY, SMNVEV (reference sequence). This CDR3 has 16 amino acids. The CDR3: CASSVLGDLSSYEQYF. The CDR3 nucleotides read TGTGCCAGCAGCGTCCTTGGGGACTTAAGCTCCTACGAGCAGTACTTC.

The gene calls are TRBV2 and TRBJ2-7, with D tentatively TRBD1 (6 bases). The ends were cut back, 6 bases at V and 2 bases at J, with 14 bases in the middle. The CDR3 contains 14 residues. The germline V gene has CDR1 SNHLY and CDR2 FYNNEI. CDR3 bases: TGTGCCAGCAGATGGGGACAAGGGCCCTACGAGCAGTACTTC. Encoded protein: CASRWGQGPYEQYF.